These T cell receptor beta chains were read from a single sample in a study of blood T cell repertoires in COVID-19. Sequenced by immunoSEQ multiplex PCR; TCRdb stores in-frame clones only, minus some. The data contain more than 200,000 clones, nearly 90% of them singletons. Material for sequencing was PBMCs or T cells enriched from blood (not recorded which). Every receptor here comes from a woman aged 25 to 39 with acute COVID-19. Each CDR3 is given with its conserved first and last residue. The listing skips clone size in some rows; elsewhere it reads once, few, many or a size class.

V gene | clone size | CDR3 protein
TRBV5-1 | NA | CASRGTRVYEQYF
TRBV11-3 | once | CASSQAGKRGANNEQFF
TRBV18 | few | CASSPDHRYSNQPQHF
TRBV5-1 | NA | CASSYDTGGTSDTQYF
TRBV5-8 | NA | CASSLGLAGFSTDTQYF
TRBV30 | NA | CAWRTPGTHGYTF
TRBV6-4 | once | CASSEQAKKNYGYTF
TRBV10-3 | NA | CAISEGQGRNYGYTF
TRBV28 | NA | CASSLRQGAGQPQHF
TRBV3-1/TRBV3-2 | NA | CASSQFSGENTGELFF
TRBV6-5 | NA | CASSPTGTGVYGYTF
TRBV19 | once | CASIVPGLGEQFF
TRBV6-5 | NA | CASNPGDGYGYTF
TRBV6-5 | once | CASTPRGGSYEQYF
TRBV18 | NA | CASSPSLAGANTGELFF
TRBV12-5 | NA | CASGEGIEPTSEPQHF
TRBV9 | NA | CASNLPGLHGNEQFF
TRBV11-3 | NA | CASSSDWAGELFF
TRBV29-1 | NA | CSVESGYEQYF
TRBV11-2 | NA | CASSLSRVSGANVLTF
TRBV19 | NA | CASRGRQVYNEQFF
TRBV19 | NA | CASSILQGANEKLFF
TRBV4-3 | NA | CASSQGLADTDTQYF